Listed below are T cell receptor beta chains from one sample, sequenced in a study of shared clonotypes between healthy human individuals. Produced via immunoSEQ multiplex PCR; TCRdb's table is partial and in-frame only. The table records approximately 1,500,000 clones, around 98% of them present only once. Sequenced material: naive CD4+ T cells sorted from blood. These receptors originate from a young man in good health. CDR3s include the opening cysteine and the closing phenylalanine or tryptophan.

V gene	J gene	CDR3 protein
TRBV6-5	TRBJ2-3	CASSQTTDTQYF
TRBV7-9	TRBJ2-7	CASSSDRVYEQYF
TRBV15	TRBJ2-3	CATSRGRTGGVDTQYF
TRBV18	TRBJ2-2	CASSPLGRAGLNTGELFF
TRBV9	TRBJ2-1	CASSLTSANNEQFF
TRBV7-9	TRBJ2-7	CASSPTLLGQYYEQYF
TRBV9	TRBJ1-1	CASSVSTGDHTEAFF
TRBV2	TRBJ1-3	CASSSGVTGNTIYF
TRBV6-5	TRBJ1-2	CASREGPQYGYTF
TRBV6-5	TRBJ1-3	CASSYSWDSGNTIYF
TRBV5-1	TRBJ2-1	CASSFRDAYNEQFF
TRBV15	TRBJ1-5	CATSKRQYNQPQHF
TRBV9	TRBJ1-1	CASSVGGFGTEAFF
TRBV29-1	TRBJ1-1	CSAVPKGHTEAFF
TRBV9	TRBJ2-7	CASSVSTGGGVYEQYF
TRBV4-3	TRBJ2-1	CASSQDTERRVNEQFF
TRBV5-4	TRBJ2-1	CASSWAASYNEQFF
TRBV28	TRBJ2-2	CASSFQGGSTYTGELFF
TRBV10-3	TRBJ2-7	CAIRRPGGDYEQYF
TRBV5-4	TRBJ1-3	CASSSPTGQGNTIYF
TRBV28	TRBJ2-1	CASRPGLYNEQFF
TRBV7-9	TRBJ1-1	CASSLLDNTEAFF
TRBV7-3	TRBJ2-7	CASSLSGGTPFEQYF
TRBV7-2	TRBJ2-1	CASSFSGRGYNEQFF
TRBV6-1	TRBJ2-5	CASSDPGQPWETQYF
TRBV6-6	TRBJ2-5	CASGEDYRVPKETQYF
TRBV6-5	TRBJ2-2	CASSPRTGNTGELFF
TRBV2	TRBJ2-3	CASGRTDTQYF
TRBV10-1	TRBJ2-1	CASSEAGSSYNEQFF
TRBV2	TRBJ1-2	CASSEAETPGYTF
TRBV19	TRBJ2-7	CASSITNGALQYF
TRBV6-1	TRBJ2-7	CASRRGVNEQYF
TRBV9	TRBJ2-7	CASSPRDFSYEQYF
TRBV4-1	TRBJ1-1	CASSSLLRRTEAFF
TRBV5-6	TRBJ2-5	CASSFGVILAGGQETQYF
TRBV6-1	TRBJ2-2	CASSEAGWEVPGELFF
TRBV30	TRBJ1-5	CASAGTGGAQHF
TRBV4-3	TRBJ2-3	CASSQLGLAGGPTQYF
TRBV28	TRBJ1-1	CASTSRRGILRTEAFF
TRBV9	TRBJ2-5	CASSVVYEGQETQYF
TRBV2	TRBJ2-5	CASSGGFEETQYF
TRBV5-1	TRBJ2-5	CASSIGFRASDQETQYF
TRBV7-9	TRBJ1-5	CASSLSTGSGNQPQHF
TRBV5-4	TRBJ1-1	CASLAQGGDTEAFF
TRBV18	TRBJ2-3	CASASGRERGTDTQYF
TRBV7-2	TRBJ2-7	CASSYRTSAYEQYF
TRBV28	TRBJ2-2	CATSSLITGELFF
TRBV5-1	TRBJ2-3	CASSPTGGSTDTQYF